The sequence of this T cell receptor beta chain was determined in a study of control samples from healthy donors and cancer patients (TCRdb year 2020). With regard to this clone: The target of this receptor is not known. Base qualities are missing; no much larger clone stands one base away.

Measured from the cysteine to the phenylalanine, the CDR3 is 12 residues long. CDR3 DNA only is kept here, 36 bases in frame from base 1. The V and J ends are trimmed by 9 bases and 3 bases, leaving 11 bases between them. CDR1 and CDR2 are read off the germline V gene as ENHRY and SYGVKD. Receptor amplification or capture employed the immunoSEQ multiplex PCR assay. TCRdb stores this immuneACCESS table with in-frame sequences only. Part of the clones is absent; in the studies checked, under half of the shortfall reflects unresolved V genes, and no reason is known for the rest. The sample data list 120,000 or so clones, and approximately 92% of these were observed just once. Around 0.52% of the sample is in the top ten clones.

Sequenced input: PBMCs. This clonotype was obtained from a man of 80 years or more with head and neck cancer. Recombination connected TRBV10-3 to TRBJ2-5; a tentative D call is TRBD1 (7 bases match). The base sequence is TGTGCCATAGGCGGGACAGAAGAGACCCAGTACTTC. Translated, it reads CAIGGTEETQYF.